A single TCR beta chain is shown here with its context. Germline-derived CDR1 and CDR2 are SNHLY and FYNNEI. V lost 5 bases and J 5 bases, leaving 12 bases between the germline ends. The CDR3 spans 13 residues. The data stem from a study of T cells in Graves' hyperthyroidism and ophthalmopathy. Amplified TCR beta CDR3 regions derived from RNA transcripts. HTBI primers were employed in a first-round RT-PCR of the TCR CDR3. MiXCR, run by TCRdb on the multiplex PCR reads, gives a single entry per CDR3 protein. The sample records 500,000 to 800,000 distinct CDR3 sequences, about 45% being singletons. Clinical symptoms, serum thyroxine, TRAb, thyroid ultrasound and orbital computed tomography established diagnosis.

The sequenced sample was peripheral blood or thyroid tissue (not recorded which). The V and J genes are TRBV2 and TRBJ1-2, with no clear D. This clonotype was obtained from an adult man with Graves' disease, either hyperthyroidism or ophthalmopathy (not recorded which). The DNA for the CDR3 is TGTGCCAGCAGTTTCCGCAGGCTATATGGCTACACCTTC. Its translation: CASSFRRLYGYTF.